This TCR beta chain was recorded in a study of glioma-infiltrating T cells after dendritic cell vaccination. About the study: Patients received three intradermal dendritic cell vaccine injections at biweekly intervals.

V shed 4 bases and J 4 bases; nucleotides not matched to a gene: 6. Germline lookup yields CDR1 MNHNS and CDR2 SASEGT. The CDR3 sequence is 14 residues long. The data were produced by immunoSEQ multiplex PCR, yet TCRdb's version contains in-frame clones alone and is incomplete. Among tens of thousands of clones listed, around 86% were seen once. As for time point: after dendritic cell vaccination, including at tumor progression/relapse. This sample comprised blood, obtained after dendritic cell vaccination. V usage is TRBV6-1 and J usage is TRBJ1-2, with 7 nucleotides matching TRBD1. The clonotype comes from a human donor with glioblastoma. This CDR3 reads CASSGPGTAYGYTF. CDR3 in DNA: TGTGCCAGCAGTGGGCCCGGGACAGCCTATGGCTACACCTTC.